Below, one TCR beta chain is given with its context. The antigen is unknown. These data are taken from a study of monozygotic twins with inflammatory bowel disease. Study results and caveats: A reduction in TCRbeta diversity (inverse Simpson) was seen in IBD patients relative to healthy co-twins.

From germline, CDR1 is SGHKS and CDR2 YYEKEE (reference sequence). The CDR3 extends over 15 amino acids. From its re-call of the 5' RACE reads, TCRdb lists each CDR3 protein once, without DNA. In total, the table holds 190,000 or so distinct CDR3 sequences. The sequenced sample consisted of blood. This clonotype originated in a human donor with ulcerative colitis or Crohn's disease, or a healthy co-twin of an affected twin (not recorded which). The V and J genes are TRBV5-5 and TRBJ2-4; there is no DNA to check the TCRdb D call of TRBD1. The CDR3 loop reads CASSTRGGAGNIQYF. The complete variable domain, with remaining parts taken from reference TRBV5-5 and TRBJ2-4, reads DAGVTQSPTHLIKTRGQQVTLRCSPISGHKSVSWYQQVLGQGPQFIFQYYEKEERGRGNFPDRFSARQFPNYSSELNVNALLLGDSALYLCASSTRGGAGNIQYFGAGTRLSVL.